The 28 T cell receptor beta chains in this list originate from one sample, sequenced in a study of shared clonotypes between healthy human individuals. Produced via immunoSEQ multiplex PCR; TCRdb's table is partial and in-frame only. The sample lists roughly 2,300,000 clones; just under 95% were seen once. The sequenced sample was naive CD4+ T cells from PBMCs. The subset denotes: CD45RA+ positively selected. Source of these receptors: a man aged 18 to 35 in good health. Some clones in this sample may be carry-over from other donors' samples.

The gene calls are TRBV7-9 and TRBJ2-7; TRBD2 matches at 10 bases. Losses at the gene ends were 1 base for V and 9 bases for J; bases not matched to a gene: 6. The CDR3 loop spans 14 amino acids. CDR1 is SEHNR and CDR2 is FQNEAQ in the germline V gene (reference sequence). The CDR3 region has the DNA TGTGCCAGCAGCTTAGTAGCGGGAGGTCAACCGCAGTACTTC. Residues: CASSLVAGGQPQYF.

V is TRBV6-1 and J is TRBJ1-4; 9 bases are a match to TRBD1. CDR3 size: 16 residues. The V gene end was trimmed by 3 bases and the J gene end by 7 bases; junction bases not matched to a gene: 9. Germline assignment: CDR1 MNHNS and CDR2 SASEGT. The CDR3 here is CASSDPGGTGLEKLFF. For the CDR3, the DNA is TGTGCCAGCAGTGACCCCGGGGGGACAGGGCTTGAAAAACTGTTTTTT.

The table lists this clone with a count of one. V usage is TRBV27 and J usage is TRBJ2-7, with a possible D match to TRBD2 (7 bases). The V end was cut by 6 bases, the J end by 5 bases, with 26 bases between. Germline V gene lookup returns CDR1 MNHEY and CDR2 SMNVEV (reference sequence). CDR3 length: 17 residues. The CDR3 spells CASRHRTLVGGGNEQYF. CDR3 nucleotides: TGTGCCAGCAGACACCGTACACTCGTGGGAGGGGGAAACGAGCAGTACTTC.

Details on this clone: Distinct nucleotide sequences in the sample also encode this CDR3. The chain has TRBV5-1 and TRBJ2-3; weak D call: TRBD1 (6 bases). Trimming left V 3 bases short and J 2 bases short, with 10 bases between. CDR1 and CDR2 (germline): SGHRS, YFSETQ. The CDR3 sequence is 14 residues long. The DNA of the CDR3 is TGCGCCAGCAGCTCGGCAGGGGCCACAGATACGCAGTATTTT. Protein sequence: CASSSAGATDTQYF. Based on the CDR3 plus reference TRBV5-1 and TRBJ2-3, the full variable domain is KAGVTQTPRYLIKTRGQQVTLSCSPISGHRSVSWYQQTPGQGLQFLFEYFSETQRNKGNFPGRFSGRQFSNSRSEMNVSTLELGDSALYLCASSSAGATDTQYFGPGTRLTVL.

The chain joins TRBV27 to TRBJ2-5, with D possibly being TRBD1 or TRBD2 (5 bases each). Germline values: CDR1 MNHEY, CDR2 SMNVEV (reference sequence). Trimming cost V 4 bases and J 3 bases, with 9 bases left between them. The CDR3 covers 13 residues. Written as DNA, the CDR3 is TGTGCCAGCAGTTGGGGACCAGAAGAGACCCAGTACTTC. Residues: CASSWGPEETQYF.

V gene TRBV19 combines with J gene TRBJ1-1, with D hard to call. The CDR3 is 14 amino acids. The V gene's germline CDR1 is LNHDA and CDR2 SQIVND (reference sequence). Trimming removed 5 bases from V and 0 bases from J, with 10 bases in between. This chain's CDR3 is CASSRASMNTEAFF. The CDR3 coding sequence is TGTGCCAGTAGTCGAGCGTCCATGAACACTGAAGCTTTCTTT.

Points on this clone: Different DNA sequences within this sample yield the same CDR3. This chain uses TRBV5-1 with TRBJ1-3, with D perhaps TRBD1 (5 bases). V dropped 4 bases and J dropped 0 bases, with 8 bases sitting between them. This CDR3 is 14 amino acids long. Germline lookup yields CDR1 SGHRS and CDR2 YFSETQ. CDR3 sequence reads: CASSHGTSGNTIYF. As DNA, the CDR3 is TGCGCCAGCAGCCATGGGACCTCTGGAAACACCATATATTTT.

This chain uses TRBV19 with TRBJ1-2; tentative D call: TRBD1 (5 bases). V gave up 9 bases and J gave up 1 base, with 21 bases separating them. The germline gives CDR1 LNHDA, CDR2 SQIVND (reference sequence). The CDR3 sequence is 16 residues long. The CDR3 coding sequence is TGTGCCAGCGCCCCGAATCTCGACAGATTTAACTATGGCTACACCTTC. This encodes CASAPNLDRFNYGYTF.

The chain recombines TRBV6-5 with TRBJ1-1; 9 bases align to TRBD1. The CDR3 consists of 14 residues. V lost 7 bases and J lost 4; bases outside the gene matches: 7. Germline CDR1 is MNHEY and CDR2 is SVGAGI. The CDR3 coding sequence is TGTGCCAGCACCAGACAGGGGGATGGCACTGAAGCTTTCTTT. Its protein product is CASTRQGDGTEAFF.

V gene TRBV5-4 combines with J gene TRBJ1-1; D gene ambiguous. This CDR3 comprises 14 residues. In germline, CDR1 is SGHNT, CDR2 YYREEE (reference sequence). Trimming pared 0 bases from V and 8 bases from J, leaving 14 bases between. As DNA, the CDR3 is TGTGCCAGCAGCTTGGCCTTTGGAGGGAGGGAAGCTTTCTTT. This translates into CASSLAFGGREAFF.

This CDR3 is CASSSGQLAKNIQYF. The DNA of the CDR3 is TGTGCCAGCAGTTCGGGGCAACTAGCCAAAAACATTCAGTACTTC. The rearrangement links TRBV28 to TRBJ2-4; D is tentatively TRBD1 or TRBD2 (5 bases each). Germline values: CDR1 MDHEN, CDR2 SYDVKM. Trimming removed 4 bases at V and 0 bases at J, with 10 bases between. There are 15 residues in the CDR3.

This chain joins TRBV7-2 and TRBJ2-1; D gene unclear. CDR1 is SGHTA and CDR2 is FQGNSA in the germline V gene. CDR3 length: 12 residues. Trimming left V 5 bases short and J 5 bases short, with 7 bases between. Here the CDR3 reads CASSPENNEQFF. DNA of the CDR3: TGTGCCAGCAGCCCTGAGAACAATGAGCAGTTCTTC.

The V gene is TRBV19, the J gene TRBJ2-5, with 9 bases identical to TRBD2. Trimming removed 10 bases from V and 5 bases from J; junction bases left unmatched: 20. Germline loops: CDR1 LNHDA, CDR2 SQIVND (reference sequence). The CDR3 is 17 amino acids. In DNA form, the CDR3 reads TGTGCCACCTCCGACGGGGGACGGCGGGAGGGCCGGGAGACCCAGTACTTC. Its translation is CATSDGGRREGRETQYF.

The chain couples TRBV25-1 to TRBJ2-2; tentatively, D is TRBD1 (5 bases). CDR3 length: 17 residues. The ends were cut back, 6 bases at V and 3 bases at J, with 20 bases in the middle. CDR1 and CDR2 (germline): MGHDK, SYGVNS. CDR3 in amino acids: CASSRRKTSRDTGELFF. The CDR3 bases are TGTGCCAGCAGCCGCAGGAAAACCTCCAGGGACACCGGGGAGCTGTTTTTT. The full variable domain, in which reference TRBV25-1 and TRBJ2-2 provide the parts outside the CDR3, is EADIYQTPRYLVIGTGKKITLECSQTMGHDKMYWYQQDPGMELHLIHYSYGVNSTEKGDLSSESTVSRIRTEHFPLTLESARPSHTSQYLCASSRRKTSRDTGELFFGEGSRLTVL.

As for this clone: This CDR3 is also generated by other DNA sequences in the sample. This rearrangement joins TRBV7-2 to TRBJ1-1; D is perhaps TRBD1 (5 bases). The V gene's germline CDR1 is SGHTA and CDR2 FQGNSA. V dropped 1 base and J dropped 4 bases, with 10 bases sitting between them. The CDR3 covers 14 residues. CDR3 nucleotide sequence: TGTGCCAGCAGCTTAGTCCAGGGCCTCACTGAAGCTTTCTTT. It translates to CASSLVQGLTEAFF.

V usage is TRBV6-5 and J usage is TRBJ2-7, with 15 nucleotides matching TRBD2. Per germline, CDR1 MNHEY and CDR2 SVGAGI. This CDR3 has 15 amino acids. The V segment lost 6 bases and the J segment 6 bases; nucleotides outside the gene matches: 6. The chain's CDR3 is CASSWTSGRVGEQYF. The CDR3 DNA follows: TGTGCCAGCAGCTGGACTAGCGGGAGGGTTGGCGAGCAGTACTTC.

The chain carries TRBV10-3 and TRBJ2-5; D gene unclear. The DNA matches TRBJ2-7 better at its end, which makes the J call doubtful. Germline CDR1 and CDR2: ENHRY and SYGVKD. CDR3 length: 12 amino acids. The CDR3 is CAISDGSYEQYF. The CDR3 coding sequence is TGTGCCATCAGTGACGGCTCCTACGAGCAGTACTTC.

The rearrangement joins TRBV5-1 to TRBJ2-7; no firm D call. Germline CDR1 is SGHRS and CDR2 is YFSETQ. Trimming removed 2 bases at V and 0 bases at J, with 12 bases between. The CDR3 has 15 amino acids. The CDR3 DNA sequence: TGCGCCAGCAGCTTTGCCAGCCCAAGCTCCTACGAGCAGTACTTC. Translating gives CASSFASPSSYEQYF.

The rearrangement links TRBV28 to TRBJ2-1; D possibly uses TRBD1 or TRBD2 (5 bases each). Germline lookup yields CDR1 MDHEN and CDR2 SYDVKM. The CDR3 is 17 residues long. V was cut by 2 bases and J by 4 bases, with 18 bases left in between. In DNA, the CDR3 is TGTGCCAGCAGTTTAAATTCATTAGGGACGCCATACAATGAGCAGTTCTTC. It specifies CASSLNSLGTPYNEQFF.

The chain recombines TRBV28 with TRBJ1-4; the match to TRBD1 covers 11 bases. J lost 6 bases, V lost 7 bases, and 7 bases had no gene match. CDR3 length: 15 residues. Looked up from germline, CDR1 is MDHEN and CDR2 is SYDVKM. CDR3 loop: CASNLRDRGDEKLFF. CDR3 nucleotide sequence: TGTGCCAGCAATCTGAGGGACAGGGGGGATGAAAAACTGTTTTTT.

This chain links TRBV5-1 with TRBJ2-1, with 10 bases identical to TRBD2. J gave up 5 bases and V 1 base, and 3 bases lay outside the gene matches. Germline V gene lookup returns CDR1 SGHRS and CDR2 YFSETQ. This CDR3 is built from 15 residues. The CDR3 DNA reads TGCGCCAGCAGCTTGAGACTAGCGGGCCACAATGAGCAGTTCTTC. This encodes CASSLRLAGHNEQFF. Full variable domain (missing parts from reference TRBV5-1 and TRBJ2-1): KAGVTQTPRYLIKTRGQQVTLSCSPISGHRSVSWYQQTPGQGLQFLFEYFSETQRNKGNFPGRFSGRQFSNSRSEMNVSTLELGDSALYLCASSLRLAGHNEQFFGPGTRLTVL.

This sequence joins TRBV5-1 and TRBJ2-3; 9 positions match TRBD1. Trimming at V came to 7 bases and at J to 5 bases, leaving 5 bases not matched to a gene. Germline V gives CDR1 SGHRS, CDR2 YFSETQ. The CDR3 has 13 amino acids. As DNA, the CDR3 is TGCGCCAGCTGGGGACAGGGCAAAGATACGCAGTATTTT. The encoded protein is CASWGQGKDTQYF. The variable domain in full, with the rest retrieved from reference TRBV5-1 and TRBJ2-3, is KAGVTQTPRYLIKTRGQQVTLSCSPISGHRSVSWYQQTPGQGLQFLFEYFSETQRNKGNFPGRFSGRQFSNSRSEMNVSTLELGDSALYLCASWGQGKDTQYFGPGTRLTVL.

This chain uses TRBV4-1 with TRBJ2-7; tentatively, D is TRBD1 (6 bases). There are 15 residues in the CDR3. CDR1 MGHRA and CDR2 YSYEKL come from the germline V gene. Trimming removed 2 bases at V and 2 bases at J, with 13 bases between. The chain's CDR3 is CASSQWTVPTYEQYF. CDR3 sequence (DNA): TGCGCCAGCAGCCAATGGACAGTGCCAACCTACGAGCAGTACTTC.

The chain recombines TRBV7-3 with TRBJ2-7, with TRBD2 matching 10 bases. Losses at the gene ends were 3 bases for V and 3 bases for J; bases not matched to a gene: 2. There are 14 residues in the CDR3. Germline CDR1 is SGHTA and CDR2 is FQGTGA. The CDR3 loop reads CASSFTSGDYEQYF. CDR3 in DNA: TGTGCCAGCAGCTTCACTAGCGGGGACTACGAGCAGTACTTC.

The V and J genes are TRBV28 and TRBJ2-2, with 8 nucleotides matching TRBD1. With 4 bases clipped from V and 3 bases from J, the junction kept 7 bases outside the gene matches. This CDR3 has 16 amino acids. Germline loops: CDR1 MDHEN, CDR2 SYDVKM. DNA of the CDR3: TGTGCCAGCAGTTCGCGGACAGGGAGTTACACCGGGGAGCTGTTTTTT. Protein product: CASSSRTGSYTGELFF.

This sequence joins TRBV30 and TRBJ1-5, with TRBD1 as a possible D gene (5 bases). Trimming left V 0 bases short and J 11 bases short, with 17 bases between. Germline CDR1 GTSNPN, CDR2 SVGIG (reference sequence). The CDR3 has 14 residues. CDR3 DNA: TGTGCCTGGAGTGTCAACATCGGGGGGGGAGCCCAGCATTTT. This encodes CAWSVNIGGGAQHF. The complete variable domain, with remaining parts taken from reference TRBV30 and TRBJ1-5, reads SQTIHQWPATLVQPVGSPLSLECTVEGTSNPNLYWYRQAAGRGLQLLFYSVGIGQISSEVPQNLSASRPQDRQFILSSKKLLLSDSGFYLCAWSVNIGGGAQHFGDGTRLSIL.

V is TRBV5-1 and J is TRBJ2-3; 8 positions agree with TRBD2. The CDR3 is made up of 17 amino acids. V shed 0 bases and J 3 bases; nucleotides not matched to a gene: 9. CDR1 and CDR2 (germline): SGHRS, YFSETQ. Here the CDR3 DNA reads TGCGCCAGCAGCTTGGGGGATAGCGGGGCGTCGACAGATACGCAGTATTTT. It codes for CASSLGDSGASTDTQYF. The complete variable domain, with remaining parts taken from reference TRBV5-1 and TRBJ2-3, reads KAGVTQTPRYLIKTRGQQVTLSCSPISGHRSVSWYQQTPGQGLQFLFEYFSETQRNKGNFPGRFSGRQFSNSRSEMNVSTLELGDSALYLCASSLGDSGASTDTQYFGPGTRLTVL.

The V call is TRBV5-1, the J call TRBJ1-3; 8 positions agree with TRBD1. V shed 4 bases, J shed 4 bases, and the junction held 10 bases outside the gene matches. The CDR3 loop spans 16 amino acids. Germline V gene lookup returns CDR1 SGHRS and CDR2 YFSETQ. CDR3 DNA: TGCGCCAGCAGCCAGGGGCTACGACAGGGGGGAAACACCATATATTTT. Translated: CASSQGLRQGGNTIYF. Based on the CDR3 plus reference TRBV5-1 and TRBJ1-3, the full variable domain is KAGVTQTPRYLIKTRGQQVTLSCSPISGHRSVSWYQQTPGQGLQFLFEYFSETQRNKGNFPGRFSGRQFSNSRSEMNVSTLELGDSALYLCASSQGLRQGGNTIYFGEGSWLTVV.